This entry lists 27 T cell receptor beta chains sequenced from one sample in a study of T-cell reconstitution after alpha-beta-depleted transplantation in children. Unique molecular identifiers were used to barcode this TCRbeta library. TCRdb independently ran MiXCR on the PCR reads; one entry per CDR3 protein. The table has 400,000 to 500,000 distinct CDR3 sequences, roughly 10% seen once; the top ten hold roughly 6%. This sample comprised PBMCs from the stem cell graft donor, obtained from the stem cell graft. These receptors were taken from a human donor who donated a stem cell graft to a child with acute myeloid leukemia.

At least ten counts were recorded for this clonotype. The genes are TRBV5-1 and TRBJ1-1; 11 bases map to TRBD1. Germline CDR1 reads SGHRS; CDR2 reads YFSETQ. The V gene end was trimmed by 4 bases and the J gene end by 2 bases; junction bases not matched to a gene: 1. There are 14 residues in the CDR3. CDR3 DNA sequence: TGCGCCAGCAGCCGGACAGGGGGCAACACTGAAGCTTTCTTT. This translates into CASSRTGGNTEAFF.

This clonotype was seen a few times. The chain links TRBV20-1 to TRBJ2-2, with unresolved D. The germline CDR1 and CDR2 sequences are DFQATT and SNEGSKA (reference sequence). Trimming removed 1 base from V and 6 bases from J, with 3 bases in between. The CDR3 loop spans 11 amino acids. The CDR3 sequence: CSARASGELFF. The CDR3 DNA reads TGCAGTGCTAGAGCTTCCGGGGAGCTGTTTTTT.

This clonotype was seen a handful of times. The rearrangement uses TRBV27 and TRBJ1-6; D is uncertain. Trimming stripped 1 base from V and 4 bases from J, with 5 bases between. Germline V gives CDR1 MNHEY, CDR2 SMNVEV (reference sequence). The CDR3 consists of 14 residues. The CDR3 reads CASSLWDYNSPLHF. The DNA of the CDR3 is TGTGCCAGCAGTTTATGGGATTATAATTCACCCCTCCACTTT.

This chain uses TRBV5-1 with TRBJ2-1, with 8 nucleotides matching TRBD1. The CDR3 is 17 residues long. The germline CDR1 and CDR2 sequences are SGHRS and YFSETQ. The V segment lost 0 bases and the J segment 6 bases; nucleotides outside the gene matches: 11. CDR3 sequence (DNA): TGCGCCAGCAGCTTGGGGACCGGGACAGGATACCCCAATGAGCAGTTCTTC. Protein product: CASSLGTGTGYPNEQFF.

This clonotype has just a few counts. The chain combines TRBV12-3 or TRBV12-4 with TRBJ1-1; 7 nucleotides line up with TRBD1. CDR3 size: 16 residues. Trimming at V came to 2 bases and at J to 4 bases, leaving 10 bases not matched to a gene. This CDR3 reads CASSLWGGRGSTEAFF. CDR3 DNA sequence: TGTGCCAGCAGTTTATGGGGGGGCAGGGGGAGCACTGAAGCTTTCTTT.

This rearrangement joins TRBV20-1 to TRBJ2-5, with TRBD2 matching over 7 bases. Germline lookup yields CDR1 DFQATT and CDR2 SNEGSKA (reference sequence). The CDR3 has 15 residues. The trim removed 0 bases at V and 5 bases at J, leaving 9 bases unmatched. CDR3 sequence reads: CSARDPRGSTETQYF. The CDR3 nucleotides are TGCAGTGCTAGAGACCCCCGCGGGAGCACGGAGACCCAGTACTTC.

In its sample, this clonotype was seen a few times. This rearrangement joins TRBV7-8 to TRBJ2-3, with D possibly matching TRBD2 (6 bases). The CDR3 has 15 amino acids. The germline V and J ends were trimmed by 5 bases and 2 bases, with 14 bases remaining between them. Germline CDR1 is SGHVS and CDR2 is FQNEAQ. In DNA form, the CDR3 reads TGTGCCAGCAGCAAAAAGCGGGCCCCCACAGATACGCAGTATTTT. Residues: CASSKKRAPTDTQYF.

Note on this clonotype: One junction end disagrees with the germline gene, perhaps due to a read error. The rearrangement uses TRBV12-3 or TRBV12-4 and TRBJ2-3; 7 nucleotides line up with TRBD1. This CDR3 region has 15 residues. The chain's CDR3 is CASSLDRAFTDTQYF. As DNA, the CDR3 is TGTGCCAGCAGCTTAGACAGGGCCTTCACAGATACGCAGTATTTT.

This clonotype occurred a few times. The J gene is TRBJ2-7, the V gene TRBV7-3; 11 nucleotides line up with TRBD2. The J segment lost 0 bases and the V segment lost 4 bases, leaving 11 bases of the junction unmatched. This CDR3 has 18 amino acids. In germline, CDR1 is SGHTA, CDR2 FQGTGA. CDR3 sequence (DNA): TGTGCCAGCAGCTCCTACTCGATACTAGCGGGGGACTCCTACGAGCAGTACGTC. It codes for CASSSYSILAGDSYEQYV.

This chain links TRBV6-5 with TRBJ2-5; maybe TRBD2 (5 bases). CDR1 and CDR2 (germline): MNHEY, SVGAGI. The CDR3 is 13 amino acids. V dropped 0 bases and J dropped 7 bases, with 9 bases sitting between them. DNA for the CDR3: TGTGCCAGCAGTTACTCAACTAGAGGGACCCAGTACTTC. Translation gives CASSYSTRGTQYF.

The gene calls are TRBV6-1 and TRBJ2-1, with TRBD2 identical over 8 bases. The junction had 5 bases not matched to a gene; V was cut back by 3 bases and J by 7 bases. Germline values: CDR1 MNHNS, CDR2 SASEGT. The CDR3 consists of 14 residues. The CDR3 nucleotides read TGTGCCAGCAGTGATAGCGGGATAGCGAATGAGCAGTTCTTC. It encodes CASSDSGIANEQFF.

This chain uses TRBV20-1 with TRBJ2-3; 12 bases agree with TRBD2. The CDR3 is 16 amino acids. V dropped 0 bases and J dropped 3; count of bases not matched to a gene: 4. Germline values: CDR1 DFQATT, CDR2 SNEGSKA (reference sequence). The CDR3, as DNA: TGCAGTGCTAGAGAACTAGCGGGGGGTATAACAGATACGCAGTATTTT. Its protein is CSARELAGGITDTQYF.

The CDR3 sequence is CASSFEGFSEQFF. Written as DNA, the CDR3 is TGTGCCAGCAGCTTCGAGGGGTTTAGCGAGCAGTTCTTC. The rearrangement joins TRBV7-9 to TRBJ2-1, with D possibly called TRBD1 or TRBD2 (5 bases each). Trimming removed 3 bases at V and 10 bases at J, with 13 bases between. Germline CDR1 is SEHNR and CDR2 is FQNEAQ (reference sequence). The CDR3 consists of 13 residues.

This clonotype has just a few counts. This rearrangement joins TRBV15 to TRBJ2-5, with 10 positions matching TRBD1. CDR1 and CDR2 (germline): LNHNV, YYDKDF (reference sequence). V lost 4 bases and J lost 2; bases outside the gene matches: 4. CDR3 length: 15 residues. CDR3 sequence reads: CATSTGQGGQETQYF. The CDR3 DNA follows: TGTGCCACCAGCACCGGACAGGGGGGGCAAGAGACCCAGTACTTC.

The chain is built from TRBV12-3 or TRBV12-4 and TRBJ2-1; 7 bases match TRBD1. The V gene end was trimmed by 6 bases and the J gene end by 3 bases; junction bases not matched to a gene: 8. CDR3 length equals 15 residues. The CDR3, as DNA: TGTGCCAGCAGCGACGCCGGGACAGTCTACAATGAGCAGTTCTTC. Translation: CASSDAGTVYNEQFF.

This clonotype was observed a few times. The chain has TRBV7-8 and TRBJ2-5, with 11 bases fitting TRBD1. The CDR3 is 14 residues long. Trimming cost V 5 bases and J 6 bases; bases outside gene matches: 5. Germline CDR1 reads SGHVS; CDR2 reads FQNEAQ. As DNA, the CDR3 is TGTGCCAGCAGCCCCGGACAGGGGGCAAAGACCCAGTACTTC. It yields the protein CASSPGQGAKTQYF.

The chain couples TRBV12-3 or TRBV12-4 to TRBJ2-5; 7 nucleotides match TRBD2. The CDR3 totals 14 residues. V dropped 8 bases and J dropped 0; count of bases not matched to a gene: 6. The CDR3 reads CASGLGTNQETQYF. Here the CDR3 DNA reads TGTGCCAGCGGACTCGGGACTAACCAAGAGACCCAGTACTTC.

This clonotype was seen ten or more times. The V gene is TRBV10-3, the J gene TRBJ2-5, with TRBD1 matching over 11 bases. The V and J ends lost 6 bases and 4 bases, in that order; junction bases with no gene match: 7. This CDR3 is 15 amino acids long. Germline V gene data show CDR1 as ENHRY and CDR2 as SYGVKD. CDR3 in amino acids: CAIRDGTGGPETQYF. The CDR3 nucleotides read TGTGCCATCAGGGACGGGACAGGGGGACCAGAGACCCAGTACTTC.

The chain is built from TRBV6-1 and TRBJ2-4, with TRBD1 identical over 10 bases. The CDR3 spans 16 residues. J gave up 2 bases and V 2 bases, and 3 bases lay outside the gene matches. Germline values: CDR1 MNHNS, CDR2 SASEGT. The CDR3 loop is CASSEWDRGSKNIQYF. The CDR3 bases are TGTGCCAGCAGTGAATGGGACAGGGGTTCCAAAAACATTCAGTACTTC.

This clonotype was observed a handful of times. This rearrangement joins TRBV5-1 to TRBJ1-1; a weak D match, TRBD1 (6 bases). CDR3 length: 12 amino acids. The germline V gene has CDR1 SGHRS and CDR2 YFSETQ. V was shortened by 7 bases and J by 5 bases, with 12 bases between the two germline ends. CDR3 residues: CASGEGGTEAFF. The CDR3 DNA reads as TGCGCCAGCGGCGAGGGGGGTACTGAAGCTTTCTTT.

This chain links TRBV2 with TRBJ2-7, with TRBD1 matching 11 bases. The CDR3 is 17 residues long. CDR1 is SNHLY and CDR2 is FYNNEI in the germline V gene. V dropped 7 bases and J dropped 2; count of bases not matched to a gene: 13. The CDR3 is CASISDRGRSQAYEQYF. CDR3 coding DNA: TGTGCCAGCATCTCGGACAGGGGGCGTTCTCAGGCCTACGAGCAGTACTTC.

This clonotype was observed a few times. The chain combines TRBV6-5 with TRBJ2-7; 9 nucleotides agree with TRBD2. Germline V gene data show CDR1 as MNHEY and CDR2 as SVGAGI. The length of the CDR3 is 15 residues. Trimming cost V 2 bases and J 3 bases; bases outside gene matches: 5. CDR3 DNA sequence: TGTGCCAGCAGTTACGGAGCGGGGGGAGTCTACGAGCAGTACGTC. This sequence encodes CASSYGAGGVYEQYV.

This chain connects TRBV15 to TRBJ1-5; D not resolved. The CDR3 has 12 amino acids. V lost 1 base and J lost 6, with 4 bases in between. The germline CDR1 and CDR2 sequences are LNHNV and YYDKDF (reference sequence). This chain's CDR3 is CATSRVSQPQHF. CDR3 nucleotides: TGTGCCACCAGCAGAGTGAGTCAGCCCCAGCATTTT.

This clonotype was seen more than once but under ten times. V gene TRBV7-2 combines with J gene TRBJ2-1; D unresolved. The ends were cut back, 5 bases at V and 3 bases at J, with 8 bases in the middle. In germline, CDR1 is SGHTA, CDR2 FQGNSA. The CDR3 is 13 amino acids. CDR3: CASSHDNYNEQFF. The CDR3 DNA sequence: TGTGCCAGCAGCCACGACAACTACAATGAGCAGTTCTTC. The full variable domain, with the rest looked up from reference TRBV7-2 and TRBJ2-1, is GAGVSQSPSNKVTEKGKDVELRCDPISGHTALYWYRQSLGQGLEFLIYFQGNSAPDKSGLPSDRFSAERTGGSVSTLTIQRTQQEDSAVYLCASSHDNYNEQFFGPGTRLTVL.

The chain is built from TRBV20-1 and TRBJ2-7; 9 bases are shared with TRBD2. CDR3 size: 13 residues. Losses at the gene ends were 6 bases for V and 2 bases for J; bases not matched to a gene: 5. The germline V gene encodes CDR1 DFQATT and CDR2 SNEGSKA (reference sequence). DNA of the CDR3: TGCAGTGCGACGACTAGCGGAGCCTACGAGCAGTACTTC. It is translated as CSATTSGAYEQYF.

This clonotype was observed a few times. The chain joins TRBV4-3 to TRBJ2-7, with 11 bases fitting TRBD2. The CDR3 extends over 16 amino acids. Germline loops: CDR1 LGHNA, CDR2 YSLEER. Unmatched junction bases numbered 6, after V lost 3 bases and J lost 2 bases. In DNA, the CDR3 is TGCGCCAGCAGCCAGGATCTAGCGGGAGGAACCTACGAGCAGTACTTC. This sequence encodes CASSQDLAGGTYEQYF.

The chain employs TRBV3-1 and TRBJ2-3; 12 nucleotides agree with TRBD2. There are 17 residues in the CDR3. CDR1 is LGHDT, CDR2 YNNKEL, per germline (reference sequence). V lost 4 bases and J lost 7; bases outside the gene matches: 12. CDR3 in amino acids: CASSRHTSGGTSYTQYF. The CDR3 DNA reads as TGTGCCAGCAGCCGACATACTAGCGGGGGGACGTCCTATACGCAGTATTTT.